These 31 T cell receptor beta chains share one sample of origin, sequenced in a study of T cell responses to AZD1222 COVID-19 vaccine. Only in-frame clones appear in the TCRdb table, and some are missing; sequencing was by immunoSEQ multiplex PCR. The repertoire consists of about 99,000 clones, with over 75% occurring once and the leading ten covering over 6.5%. The sample here was peripheral blood, taken on day 0 of AZD1222 vaccination. The receptors come from an adult in good health.

The J gene is TRBJ2-7, the V gene TRBV10-2; no definite D call. Trimming took off 7 bases at V and 4 bases at J, with 11 bases between the two ends. The CDR3 totals 12 residues. Per germline, CDR1 WSHSY and CDR2 SAAADI. CDR3 sequence reads: CASKGNDYEQYF. Here the CDR3 DNA reads TGCGCCAGCAAGGGAAATGATTACGAGCAGTACTTC.

V gene TRBV24-1 combines with J gene TRBJ1-5; D is possibly TRBD1 (5 bases). The CDR3 is 11 residues long. V was cut by 5 bases and J by 9 bases, with 7 bases left in between. Looked up from germline, CDR1 is KGHDR and CDR2 is SFDVKD. In DNA, the CDR3 is TGTGCCACCAGTGTCGGGGGGCCCCAGCATTTT. Amino acids: CATSVGGPQHF.

The CDR3 sequence: CASSFWPSYEQYF. CDR3 DNA: TGTGCCAGCAGTTTTTGGCCGAGCTACGAGCAGTACTTC. The rearrangement links TRBV12-3 or TRBV12-4 to TRBJ2-7, with D unclear. V gave up 3 bases and J gave up 3 bases, with 9 bases separating them. The CDR3 runs to 13 residues.

The rearrangement joins TRBV14 to TRBJ1-2; D may be TRBD1 (5 bases). Germline V lookup: CDR1 SGHDN, CDR2 FVKESK. This CDR3 comprises 15 residues. The ends were cut back, 1 base at V and 8 bases at J, with 17 bases in the middle. CDR3 amino acids: CASSQAGVWGRGYTF. The CDR3 DNA is TGTGCCAGCAGCCAAGCGGGAGTGTGGGGCCGGGGCTACACCTTC.

This chain links TRBV7-2 with TRBJ2-3; TRBD2 aligns across 9 bases. V shed 1 base, J shed 5 bases, and the junction held 7 bases outside the gene matches. Germline loops: CDR1 SGHTA, CDR2 FQGNSA. This CDR3 comprises 16 residues. CDR3: CASSLVRAGGRDTQYF. CDR3 nucleotides: TGTGCCAGCAGCTTAGTAAGGGCGGGAGGGCGAGATACGCAGTATTTT.

The chain couples TRBV18 to TRBJ2-3; 8 nucleotides agree with TRBD1. Germline V lookup: CDR1 KGHSH, CDR2 LQKENI. The CDR3 is 15 residues long. Unmatched junction bases numbered 9, after V lost 6 bases and J lost 4 bases. The CDR3 DNA reads as TGTGCCAGCTCCCCGACAGGGGCGAGACCAGATACGCAGTATTTT. Its translation is CASSPTGARPDTQYF.

This CDR3 reads CASSLKSYSNQPQHF. In DNA, the CDR3 is TGTGCCAGCAGTTTGAAAAGCTATAGCAATCAGCCCCAGCATTTT. The chain links TRBV27 to TRBJ1-5; the D is unclear. This CDR3 has 15 amino acids. V was cut by 3 bases and J by 0 bases, with 9 bases left in between. Germline lookup yields CDR1 MNHEY and CDR2 SMNVEV (reference sequence).

The CDR3 sequence is CASSQGFAGVLGETQYF. CDR3 DNA sequence: TGCGCCAGCAGCCAAGGTTTTGCGGGGGTACTCGGCGAGACCCAGTACTTC. The rearrangement uses TRBV4-3 and TRBJ2-5; TRBD2 agrees at 7 bases. The germline gives CDR1 LGHNA, CDR2 YSLEER. CDR3 length equals 17 residues. With V trimmed by 1 base and J by 5 bases, 13 bases remained unmatched.

The chain uses TRBV6-2 or TRBV6-3 and TRBJ1-1, with 9 bases that match TRBD1. CDR1 MNHEY and CDR2 SVGEGT come from the germline V gene. V trimming: 5 bases; J trimming: 6 bases; junction bases outside the gene matches: 4. CDR3 length: 13 amino acids. The CDR3 spells CASSRQGEAEAFF. The CDR3 DNA sequence: TGTGCCAGCAGTAGACAGGGGGAGGCTGAAGCTTTCTTT.

This chain connects TRBV7-3 to TRBJ1-6, with D uncertain. This CDR3 spans 14 amino acids. The germline V gene encodes CDR1 SGHTA and CDR2 FQGTGA. V dropped 2 bases and J dropped 7 bases, with 9 bases sitting between them. CDR3 region: CASSLSGPNSPLHF. In nucleotides, the CDR3 is TGTGCCAGCAGCTTATCGGGTCCCAATTCACCCCTCCACTTT. Full variable domain (rest looked up from reference TRBV7-3 and TRBJ1-6): GAGVSQTPSNKVTEKGKYVELRCDPISGHTALYWYRQSLGQGPEFLIYFQGTGAADDSGLPNDRFFAVRPEGSVSTLKIQRTERGDSAVYLCASSLSGPNSPLHFGNGTRLTVT.

V and J are TRBV7-3 and TRBJ2-7; 12 bases map to TRBD2. The germline V gene encodes CDR1 SGHTA and CDR2 FQGTGA. The CDR3 is 15 amino acids. J lost 1 base, V lost 4 bases, and 2 bases had no gene match. This CDR3 is CASSSTSGGSYEQYF. The CDR3 DNA reads as TGTGCCAGCAGCTCGACTAGCGGGGGTTCCTACGAGCAGTACTTC.

The V and J genes are TRBV24-1 and TRBJ1-3; a weak D match, TRBD1 (5 bases). V was pared by 2 bases and J by 0 bases, with 10 bases between. Per germline, CDR1 KGHDR and CDR2 SFDVKD. The CDR3 is 16 amino acids. CDR3 coding DNA: TGTGCCACCAGTGATTCGGCAGGGCACTCTGGAAACACCATATATTTT. Its translation is CATSDSAGHSGNTIYF.

In this sample, this clone turned up a few times. V and J are TRBV5-6 and TRBJ2-5, with 11 bases lining up with TRBD2. With V trimmed by 3 bases and J by 4 bases, 11 bases remained unmatched. CDR1 and CDR2 from the germline V gene are SGHDT and YYEEEE. There are 17 residues in the CDR3. CDR3 sequence: CASSSSFSGRVGETQYF. In DNA form, the CDR3 reads TGTGCCAGCAGCTCTTCCTTTAGCGGGAGGGTTGGAGAGACCCAGTACTTC.

This clone was seen just once. V gene TRBV28 combines with J gene TRBJ1-2, with 7 bases matching TRBD1. J lost 9 bases, V lost 6 bases, and 13 bases had no gene match. Germline V gene sequence: CDR1 MDHEN, CDR2 SYDVKM. CDR3 size: 14 residues. In nucleotides, the CDR3 is TGTGCCAGCAGCGCCGGGGGAGGGGGCCGCAGCTACACCTTC. Translation gives CASSAGGGGRSYTF.

The chain employs TRBV4-1 and TRBJ2-1; TRBD2 matches at 11 bases. The ends lost 0 bases at V and 14 bases at J; junction bases unmatched: 9. Germline CDR1 is MGHRA and CDR2 is YSYEKL. The CDR3 extends over 15 amino acids. The CDR3 nucleotides read TGCGCCAGCAGCCAAGATCAGGCGTCTAGCGGGAGGAAGTTCTTC. Amino acid sequence: CASSQDQASSGRKFF.

The rearrangement uses TRBV11-2 and TRBJ1-4; 9 positions match TRBD1. This CDR3 is 19 amino acids long. The ends lost 3 bases at V and 7 bases at J; junction bases unmatched: 18. CDR1 is SGHAT, CDR2 FQNNGV, per germline. Here the CDR3 reads CASSLGVQIGTGRFEKLFF. The CDR3 DNA is TGTGCCAGCAGCTTGGGGGTTCAGATCGGGACAGGGAGATTTGAAAAACTGTTTTTT.

The CDR3 here is CASSQVTGAGLCTGELFF. In nucleotides, the CDR3 is TGTGCCAGCAGCCAAGTCACGGGGGCAGGGCTGTGCACCGGGGAGCTGTTTTTT. The chain recombines TRBV3-1 (or the pseudogene TRBV3-2) with TRBJ2-2, with D perhaps assigned TRBD1 or TRBD2 (6 bases each). V lost 1 base, J lost 4 bases, and 19 bases lay in between. The CDR3 contains 18 residues. Looked up from germline, CDR1 is LGHDT and CDR2 is YNNKEL (reference sequence).

V is TRBV18 and J is TRBJ2-7, with 11 positions matching TRBD2. V trimming: 3 bases; J trimming: 2 bases; junction bases outside the gene matches: 12. Germline CDR1 reads KGHSH; CDR2 reads LQKENI. This CDR3 has 18 amino acids. CDR3 sequence: CASSPNPTAGLAAYEQYF. The CDR3 region has the DNA TGTGCCAGCTCACCGAATCCCACCGCGGGACTAGCGGCCTACGAGCAGTACTTC.

The V gene is TRBV10-2, the J gene TRBJ1-6; D is possibly TRBD1 (6 bases). This CDR3 is 14 amino acids long. V was trimmed by 3 bases and J by 9 bases, leaving 12 bases between them. CDR1 and CDR2 (germline): WSHSY, SAAADI. CDR3 in amino acids: CASSDGGRISPLHF. In DNA, the CDR3 is TGCGCCAGCAGTGACGGGGGGCGCATTTCACCCCTCCACTTT.

The chain joins TRBV28 to TRBJ2-7; 7 positions match TRBD2. Germline V gives CDR1 MDHEN, CDR2 SYDVKM. V lost 5 bases to trimming and J lost 3 bases; unmatched junction nucleotides: 10. This CDR3 comprises 15 residues. This CDR3 is CASSGRTRPSYEQYF. In DNA form, the CDR3 reads TGTGCCAGCAGTGGAAGGACTAGACCTAGCTACGAGCAGTACTTC.

The gene calls are TRBV5-6 and TRBJ1-1; D perhaps matches TRBD1 (5 bases). The CDR3 is 17 residues long. Per the germline V gene, CDR1 is SGHDT and CDR2 is YYEEEE. Trimming cost V 2 bases and J 1 base, with 18 bases left between them. CDR3 sequence reads: CASSLETDPDPNTEAFF. CDR3 bases: TGTGCCAGCAGCTTAGAGACAGACCCAGACCCGAACACTGAAGCTTTCTTT.

The rearrangement links TRBV7-9 to TRBJ1-5; D is uncertain. Germline V lookup: CDR1 SEHNR, CDR2 FQNEAQ (reference sequence). V was shortened by 6 bases and J by 0 bases, with 12 bases between the two germline ends. The CDR3 has 15 residues. Written as DNA, the CDR3 is TGTGCCAGCAGTTTTGGGTCCGATAGCAATCAGCCCCAGCATTTT. Its translation: CASSFGSDSNQPQHF.

The chain uses TRBV6-6 and TRBJ1-1, with D hard to call. V shed 5 bases and J shed 1 base, with 8 bases lying between them. The CDR3 covers 13 residues. Germline V gene sequence: CDR1 MNHNY, CDR2 SVGAGI (reference sequence). In DNA form, the CDR3 reads TGTGCCAGCAGTATCGTGGAGAACACTGAAGCTTTCTTT. Amino acids: CASSIVENTEAFF.

V gene TRBV11-3 combines with J gene TRBJ2-4; possible D gene TRBD2, 6 bases. The germline gives CDR1 SGHNT, CDR2 YENEEA. The CDR3 length is 15 residues. Trimming pared 3 bases from V and 1 base from J, leaving 10 bases between. The CDR3 reads CASSLGGSAKNIQYF. As DNA, the CDR3 is TGTGCCAGCAGCTTGGGGGGATCGGCCAAAAACATTCAGTACTTC.

CDR3 DNA sequence: TGTGCCAGCAGCTTAGTGACAGGGGGAACTAACACTGAAGCTTTCTTT. It is translated as CASSLVTGGTNTEAFF. The chain has TRBV7-2 and TRBJ1-1; 9 bases align to TRBD1. The trim removed 1 base at V and 2 bases at J, leaving 5 bases unmatched. The CDR3 is made up of 16 amino acids. Germline V CDR1 and CDR2: SGHTA, FQGNSA.

V gene TRBV5-5 combines with J gene TRBJ1-5; D may be TRBD1 (6 bases). The germline gives CDR1 SGHKS, CDR2 YYEKEE (reference sequence). The V and J ends lost 0 bases and 0 bases respectively, with 13 bases between them. There are 17 residues in the CDR3. DNA of the CDR3: TGTGCCAGCAGCTTGGAGCAAGGGGGTTATAGCAATCAGCCCCAGCATTTT. Translation: CASSLEQGGYSNQPQHF.

V usage is TRBV28 and J usage is TRBJ2-7, with 10 bases lining up with TRBD2. The length of the CDR3 is 16 residues. The germline V gene has CDR1 MDHEN and CDR2 SYDVKM. Unmatched junction bases numbered 11, after V lost 6 bases and J lost 3 bases. The CDR3 nucleotides read TGTGCCAGCAGAACGAACACCGGGACTAGCGTCTACGAGCAGTACTTC. Its protein is CASRTNTGTSVYEQYF.

The chain couples TRBV7-9 to TRBJ1-3; no clear D. Trimming stripped 1 base from V and 4 bases from J, with 8 bases between. Germline V gene lookup returns CDR1 SEHNR and CDR2 FQNEAQ (reference sequence). This CDR3 has 14 residues. As DNA, the CDR3 is TGTGCCAGCAGCTTAGAAGATTGGGGAAACACCATATATTTT. Translated, it gives CASSLEDWGNTIYF.

J is TRBJ2-7 and V is TRBV6-5; TRBD2 might be the D (5 bases). CDR3 length: 14 amino acids. Trimming left V 7 bases short and J 1 base short, with 14 bases between. The V gene's germline CDR1 is MNHEY and CDR2 SVGAGI. This chain's CDR3 is CASKPGVASYEQYF. The CDR3 nucleotides are TGTGCCAGCAAACCCGGGGTAGCTTCCTACGAGCAGTACTTC.

V and J are TRBV28 and TRBJ1-1, with 7 nucleotides matching TRBD1. Germline loops: CDR1 MDHEN, CDR2 SYDVKM. The CDR3 loop spans 18 amino acids. V was clipped by 7 bases and J by 2 bases; unmatched bases: 19. CDR3 residues: CASIPKGWQGVSNTEAFF. For the CDR3, the DNA is TGTGCCAGCATCCCAAAAGGGTGGCAGGGGGTTTCCAACACTGAAGCTTTCTTT.

The rearrangement links TRBV5-5 to TRBJ2-7; D is perhaps TRBD2 (5 bases). The ends were cut back, 5 bases at V and 4 bases at J, with 10 bases in the middle. CDR3 size: 12 residues. Germline V gene data show CDR1 as SGHKS and CDR2 as YYEKEE (reference sequence). As DNA, the CDR3 is TGTGCCAGCAGTAACCGGGGATACGAGCAGTACTTC. Translating it yields CASSNRGYEQYF.